What follows are 15 T cell receptor beta chains derived from one specimen sequenced in a study of shared clonotypes between healthy human individuals. The data were produced by immunoSEQ multiplex PCR, yet TCRdb's version contains in-frame clones alone and is incomplete. The sample shows 550,000 to 850,000 clones, roughly two thirds of them seen only once. Material for sequencing was memory CD4+ T cells sorted from blood. The subset here: CD45RA-negative fraction. The receptor source for this set is a woman aged 25 to 45 in good health.

This sequence joins TRBV7-9 and TRBJ2-7; 11 nucleotides agree with TRBD2. Germline CDR1 SEHNR, CDR2 FQNEAQ (reference sequence). CDR3 size: 14 residues. Trimming took 4 bases from V and 2 from J; bases not matched to a gene: 1. The CDR3 nucleotides read TGTGCCAGCAGCTCTAGCGGGGGGACCTACGAGCAGTACTTC. This translates into CASSSSGGTYEQYF.

The V call is TRBV28, the J call TRBJ1-2, with D unclear. V dropped 4 bases and J dropped 8 bases, with 17 bases sitting between them. This CDR3 contains 14 residues. CDR1 MDHEN and CDR2 SYDVKM come from the germline V gene. The CDR3 here is CASSSPGRVKGYTF. The DNA for the CDR3 is TGTGCCAGCAGTTCCCCCGGGAGGGTAAAAGGCTACACCTTC.

V usage is TRBV5-4 and J usage is TRBJ2-5; no clear D gene. Germline assignment: CDR1 SGHNT and CDR2 YYREEE (reference sequence). V shed 8 bases and J shed 5 bases, with 10 bases lying between them. The CDR3 loop spans 11 amino acids. In DNA form, the CDR3 reads TGTGCCAGTGGGTTTAGTGAGACCCAGTACTTC. It specifies CASGFSETQYF. Full variable domain (remainder filled in from reference TRBV5-4 and TRBJ2-5): ETGVTQSPTHLIKTRGQQVTLRCSSQSGHNTVSWYQQALGQGPQFIFQYYREEENGRGNFPPRFSGLQFPNYSSELNVNALELDDSALYLCASGFSETQYFGPGTRLLVL.

The genes are TRBV7-3 and TRBJ1-1; D uncertain. The germline gives CDR1 SGHTA, CDR2 FQGTGA. V was cut by 0 bases and J by 3 bases, with 11 bases left in between. This CDR3 has 15 residues. The CDR3 region is CASSLTARMDTEAFF. The CDR3 DNA reads TGTGCCAGCAGCTTAACCGCCAGGATGGACACTGAAGCTTTCTTT.

The V gene is TRBV9, the J gene TRBJ1-1; tentative D call: TRBD1 (5 bases). From germline, CDR1 is SGDLS and CDR2 YYNGEE. This CDR3 spans 14 amino acids. V was trimmed by 4 bases and J by 2 bases, leaving 12 bases between them. CDR3 nucleotides: TGTGCCAGCAGCTCGCACAGGACCAACACTGAAGCTTTCTTT. It specifies CASSSHRTNTEAFF.

In this sample, this clone turned up a few times. V and J are TRBV27 and TRBJ2-6; TRBD1 aligns across 7 bases. Per the germline V gene, CDR1 is MNHEY and CDR2 is SMNVEV (reference sequence). The V and J ends lost 8 bases and 4 bases, in that order; junction bases with no gene match: 8. The CDR3 sequence is 15 residues long. The DNA for the CDR3 is TGTGCCAGCGGAACGAGGGGGCAGGGGGCCAACGTCCTGACTTTC. Translated, it gives CASGTRGQGANVLTF.

The V gene is TRBV19, the J gene TRBJ1-2; D is unresolved. CDR3 length equals 15 residues. CDR1 and CDR2 from the germline V gene are LNHDA and SQIVND (reference sequence). V was shortened by 3 bases and J by 0 bases, with 11 bases between the two germline ends. CDR3 loop: CASSMGWAANYGYTF. DNA for the CDR3: TGTGCCAGTAGTATGGGGTGGGCAGCTAACTATGGCTACACCTTC.

The V and J genes are TRBV28 and TRBJ1-3; TRBD1 might be the D (6 bases). Germline V gene data show CDR1 as MDHEN and CDR2 as SYDVKM. The CDR3 has 18 residues. The V gene lost 3 bases and the J gene lost 0 bases, with 18 bases spanning the gap. The CDR3 protein is CASSLAGAFDNSGNTIYF. As DNA, the CDR3 is TGTGCCAGCAGTTTGGCAGGGGCTTTCGACAACTCTGGAAACACCATATATTTT.

The chain has TRBV6-6 and TRBJ2-1; TRBD2 agrees at 10 bases. CDR1 and CDR2 (germline): MNHNY, SVGAGI (reference sequence). Losses at the gene ends were 6 bases for V and 15 bases for J; bases not matched to a gene: 14. This CDR3 comprises 14 residues. CDR3 DNA: TGTGCCAGCAGACCCGAGCGGGAGGGCCTCATTGCGTTCTTC. Protein: CASRPEREGLIAFF.

On this clone: The identical CDR3 is also encoded by other nucleotide sequences in the sample. The rearrangement uses TRBV28 and TRBJ1-4; no clear D gene. The CDR3 covers 12 residues. Between the trimmed V and J ends, which lost 5 bases and 4 bases, there was a span of 5 bases. Germline V gene sequence: CDR1 MDHEN, CDR2 SYDVKM. The CDR3 DNA sequence: TGTGCCAGCAGTCCGTATAATGAAAAACTGTTTTTT. Protein product: CASSPYNEKLFF.

J is TRBJ2-5 and V is TRBV5-1; TRBD2 matches at 10 bases. With the DNA end fitting TRBJ2-7 better, the J assignment may be wrong. Per the germline V gene, CDR1 is SGHRS and CDR2 is YFSETQ. This CDR3 is 14 amino acids long. CDR3 bases: TGCGCCAGCAGCTTCCGTAGCGGGGGGTACGAGCAGTACTTC. Protein product: CASSFRSGGYEQYF.

The chain recombines TRBV5-3 with TRBJ2-2; 9 bases match TRBD2. TRBV5-3 is an ORF; its function is uncertain. The CDR3 has 15 residues. With 7 bases clipped from V and 3 bases from J, the junction kept 7 bases outside the gene matches. The CDR3 here is CARVLAGTDTGELFF. The DNA for the CDR3 is TGTGCCAGAGTCCTAGCGGGAACGGACACCGGGGAGCTGTTTTTT.

This clone showed up just once. Here the CDR3 reads CASSHDRDYGYTF. The CDR3 DNA follows: TGTGCCAGCAGCCACGACAGGGACTATGGCTACACCTTC. This sequence joins TRBV7-8 and TRBJ1-2; 7 nucleotides match TRBD1. This CDR3 is 13 amino acids long. Germline assignment: CDR1 SGHVS and CDR2 FQNEAQ. V shed 5 bases, J shed 3 bases, and the junction held 3 bases outside the gene matches.

About this clone: The sample carries other DNA sequences with the same CDR3. The chain recombines TRBV15 with TRBJ1-4; D not certain. The V gene lost 5 bases and the J gene lost 7 bases, with 8 bases spanning the gap. Germline CDR1 is LNHNV and CDR2 is YYDKDF (reference sequence). The CDR3 has 12 residues. The CDR3 spells CATSLRGEKLFF. For the CDR3, the DNA is TGTGCCACCAGCCTGCGGGGTGAAAAACTGTTTTTT.

This sequence joins TRBV5-4 and TRBJ2-3; possibly TRBD1 for D (8 bases). This CDR3 has 13 residues. V was clipped by 6 bases and J by 5 bases, with 13 bases between them. Looked up from germline, CDR1 is SGHNT and CDR2 is YYREEE (reference sequence). CDR3: CASKQGEGDTQYF. In DNA form, the CDR3 reads TGTGCCAGCAAACAGGGGGAGGGAGATACGCAGTATTTT.